A single sample gave rise to the 17 T cell receptor beta chains below, sequenced in a study of T cell responses to AZD1222 COVID-19 vaccine. The repertoire was sequenced with immunoSEQ multiplex PCR; TCRdb's copy has only in-frame clones and lacks some. The sample contains approximately 140,000 clones, around 93% of which appear only once. Specimen: peripheral blood, collected on day 0 of AZD1222 vaccination. Receptor source: an adult in good health.

The V and J genes are TRBV5-4 and TRBJ2-2; TRBD1 agrees at 7 bases. Looked up from germline, CDR1 is SGHNT and CDR2 is YYREEE (reference sequence). V lost 10 bases to trimming and J lost 1 base; unmatched junction nucleotides: 4. The CDR3 contains 13 residues. DNA for the CDR3: TGTGCCGGGGGACAGAAGAACACCGGGGAGCTGTTTTTT. This translates into CAGGQKNTGELFF.

The chain links TRBV7-9 to TRBJ2-1; 10 nucleotides agree with TRBD2. Trimming at V came to 5 bases and at J to 9 bases, leaving 19 bases not matched to a gene. The CDR3 runs 18 residues. Germline values: CDR1 SEHNR, CDR2 FQNEAQ (reference sequence). The CDR3 nucleotides read TGTGCCAGCAGCGCCTCTAGCGGGAGAAGATTTGTTGGAGTTGAGCAGTTCTTC. Translated, it gives CASSASSGRRFVGVEQFF.

The V and J genes are TRBV7-2 and TRBJ2-3; D gene unclear. This CDR3 has 11 amino acids. Trimming removed 6 bases from V and 4 bases from J, with 5 bases in between. CDR1 is SGHTA and CDR2 is FQGNSA in the germline V gene. The DNA for the CDR3 is TGTGCCAGCAGTCCTGCAGATACGCAGTATTTT. Translating it yields CASSPADTQYF.

The gene calls are TRBV10-3 and TRBJ2-7; 11 positions match TRBD2. The CDR3 contains 15 residues. CDR1 and CDR2 from the germline V gene are ENHRY and SYGVKD. Trimming took 10 bases from V and 3 from J; bases not matched to a gene: 11. The CDR3, as DNA: TGTGCCAGCTGCCCCGTAGCGGGGGGGCTCTACGAGCAGTACTTC. Translation: CASCPVAGGLYEQYF.

CDR3 bases: TGTGCCAGCAGCCCAAAAGGTTGGACAGGGGTAGGCTACGAGCAGTACTTC. It encodes CASSPKGWTGVGYEQYF. The V gene is TRBV5-6, the J gene TRBJ2-7; the match to TRBD1 covers 9 bases. The germline V gene encodes CDR1 SGHDT and CDR2 YYEEEE. The CDR3 is made up of 17 amino acids. V was pared by 4 bases and J by 3 bases, with 14 bases of the junction left unmatched.

The CDR3 nucleotides are TGTGCCAGCAGCCGTGGGACAGGGTTGAACGAAAAACTGTTTTTT. Amino acids: CASSRGTGLNEKLFF. V is TRBV11-3 and J is TRBJ1-4, with TRBD1 matching 9 bases. The CDR3 runs 15 residues. Looked up from germline, CDR1 is SGHNT and CDR2 is YENEEA. The V and J ends lost 5 bases and 8 bases, in that order; junction bases with no gene match: 9.

CDR3 DNA sequence: TGTGCCAGCAGCTTAAGACTGGGCCAGTGGGATGAGCAGTTCTTC. This codes for CASSLRLGQWDEQFF. The V gene is TRBV7-9, the J gene TRBJ2-1; D uncertain. Trimming stripped 2 bases from V and 8 bases from J, with 16 bases between. The CDR3 length is 15 residues. Germline CDR1 is SEHNR and CDR2 is FQNEAQ (reference sequence).

The chain employs TRBV5-1 and TRBJ1-4; D perhaps matches TRBD1 (5 bases). CDR1 is SGHRS and CDR2 is YFSETQ in the germline V gene. Trimming removed 1 base from V and 6 bases from J, with 13 bases in between. The CDR3 runs to 15 residues. The CDR3 coding sequence is TGCGCCAGCAGCTTGTTTTGGGGGGTGGATGAAAAACTGTTTTTT. Its protein is CASSLFWGVDEKLFF.

This rearrangement joins TRBV2 to TRBJ2-2, with D hard to call. The ends were cut back, 4 bases at V and 7 bases at J, with 13 bases in the middle. Germline values: CDR1 SNHLY, CDR2 FYNNEI. CDR3 size: 14 residues. DNA of the CDR3: TGTGCCAGCAGTGCGGACCGGGCCGACGGGGAGCTGTTTTTT. Translating gives CASSADRADGELFF.

The chain joins TRBV5-1 to TRBJ2-7, with 8 bases identical to TRBD1. Trimming at V came to 0 bases and at J to 7 bases, leaving 12 bases not matched to a gene. The CDR3 runs to 16 residues. The germline V gene has CDR1 SGHRS and CDR2 YFSETQ. The CDR3 sequence: CASSLAQGQGRGEQYF. The DNA of the CDR3 is TGCGCCAGCAGCTTGGCGCAAGGACAGGGACGTGGAGAGCAGTACTTC. The whole variable domain, remainder taken from reference TRBV5-1 and TRBJ2-7, is KAGVTQTPRYLIKTRGQQVTLSCSPISGHRSVSWYQQTPGQGLQFLFEYFSETQRNKGNFPGRFSGRQFSNSRSEMNVSTLELGDSALYLCASSLAQGQGRGEQYFGPGTRLTVT.

This chain joins TRBV11-2 and TRBJ1-6; D is unclear. CDR3 size: 14 residues. Germline lookup yields CDR1 SGHAT and CDR2 FQNNGV. The V end lost 5 bases, the J end lost 0 bases, and 5 bases lay between the germline ends. In nucleotides, the CDR3 is TGTGCCAGCAGCCCACTCTCCTATAATTCACCCCTCCACTTT. It is translated as CASSPLSYNSPLHF.

The gene calls are TRBV5-4 and TRBJ2-3; D is perhaps TRBD1 (6 bases). The CDR3 extends over 15 amino acids. V was pared by 4 bases and J by 4 bases, with 16 bases between. Germline V gene data show CDR1 as SGHNT and CDR2 as YYREEE (reference sequence). CDR3 in amino acids: CASSAAYRDADTQYF. The CDR3 coding sequence is TGTGCCAGCAGCGCAGCTTACAGGGATGCAGATACGCAGTATTTT.

The J gene is TRBJ1-2, the V gene TRBV28; D is possibly TRBD1 (5 bases). From germline, CDR1 is MDHEN and CDR2 SYDVKM. This CDR3 has 13 amino acids. V lost 10 bases, J lost 3 bases, and 15 bases lay in between. CDR3 amino acids: CATRPGGDYGYTF. The CDR3 nucleotides are TGTGCCACCCGACCGGGGGGGGACTATGGCTACACCTTC.

Only a few counts were recorded for this clone. This sequence joins TRBV6-5 and TRBJ2-5; D gene ambiguous. Germline V gene data show CDR1 as MNHEY and CDR2 as SVGAGI. V shed 10 bases and J shed 0 bases, with 15 bases lying between them. The CDR3 has 14 amino acids. The CDR3 loop is CAIEVGWYQETQYF. DNA for the CDR3: TGTGCCATCGAAGTTGGATGGTACCAAGAGACCCAGTACTTC.

V gene TRBV5-1 combines with J gene TRBJ1-4; D not certain. The V gene's germline CDR1 is SGHRS and CDR2 YFSETQ. The CDR3 consists of 12 residues. The germline V and J ends were trimmed by 4 bases and 10 bases, with 11 bases remaining between them. DNA of the CDR3: TGCGCCAGCAGCCTCCCCGATGGAAAACTGTTTTTT. Its translation: CASSLPDGKLFF.

The chain recombines TRBV27 with TRBJ1-4, with TRBD1 matching 7 bases. The CDR3 covers 14 residues. Germline CDR1 reads MNHEY; CDR2 reads SMNVEV (reference sequence). Losses at the gene ends were 6 bases for V and 8 bases for J; bases not matched to a gene: 9. As DNA, the CDR3 is TGTGCCAGCAGCCCGAGACAGGGAAGGGAAAAACTGTTTTTT. This encodes CASSPRQGREKLFF.

The J gene is TRBJ2-1, the V gene TRBV12-3 or TRBV12-4; D is ambiguous. The V gene lost 6 bases and the J gene lost 11 bases, with 14 bases spanning the gap. The CDR3 loop spans 12 amino acids. Here the CDR3 reads CASSLPGLKQFF. CDR3 sequence (DNA): TGTGCCAGCAGCCTGCCCGGGCTTAAGCAGTTCTTC.